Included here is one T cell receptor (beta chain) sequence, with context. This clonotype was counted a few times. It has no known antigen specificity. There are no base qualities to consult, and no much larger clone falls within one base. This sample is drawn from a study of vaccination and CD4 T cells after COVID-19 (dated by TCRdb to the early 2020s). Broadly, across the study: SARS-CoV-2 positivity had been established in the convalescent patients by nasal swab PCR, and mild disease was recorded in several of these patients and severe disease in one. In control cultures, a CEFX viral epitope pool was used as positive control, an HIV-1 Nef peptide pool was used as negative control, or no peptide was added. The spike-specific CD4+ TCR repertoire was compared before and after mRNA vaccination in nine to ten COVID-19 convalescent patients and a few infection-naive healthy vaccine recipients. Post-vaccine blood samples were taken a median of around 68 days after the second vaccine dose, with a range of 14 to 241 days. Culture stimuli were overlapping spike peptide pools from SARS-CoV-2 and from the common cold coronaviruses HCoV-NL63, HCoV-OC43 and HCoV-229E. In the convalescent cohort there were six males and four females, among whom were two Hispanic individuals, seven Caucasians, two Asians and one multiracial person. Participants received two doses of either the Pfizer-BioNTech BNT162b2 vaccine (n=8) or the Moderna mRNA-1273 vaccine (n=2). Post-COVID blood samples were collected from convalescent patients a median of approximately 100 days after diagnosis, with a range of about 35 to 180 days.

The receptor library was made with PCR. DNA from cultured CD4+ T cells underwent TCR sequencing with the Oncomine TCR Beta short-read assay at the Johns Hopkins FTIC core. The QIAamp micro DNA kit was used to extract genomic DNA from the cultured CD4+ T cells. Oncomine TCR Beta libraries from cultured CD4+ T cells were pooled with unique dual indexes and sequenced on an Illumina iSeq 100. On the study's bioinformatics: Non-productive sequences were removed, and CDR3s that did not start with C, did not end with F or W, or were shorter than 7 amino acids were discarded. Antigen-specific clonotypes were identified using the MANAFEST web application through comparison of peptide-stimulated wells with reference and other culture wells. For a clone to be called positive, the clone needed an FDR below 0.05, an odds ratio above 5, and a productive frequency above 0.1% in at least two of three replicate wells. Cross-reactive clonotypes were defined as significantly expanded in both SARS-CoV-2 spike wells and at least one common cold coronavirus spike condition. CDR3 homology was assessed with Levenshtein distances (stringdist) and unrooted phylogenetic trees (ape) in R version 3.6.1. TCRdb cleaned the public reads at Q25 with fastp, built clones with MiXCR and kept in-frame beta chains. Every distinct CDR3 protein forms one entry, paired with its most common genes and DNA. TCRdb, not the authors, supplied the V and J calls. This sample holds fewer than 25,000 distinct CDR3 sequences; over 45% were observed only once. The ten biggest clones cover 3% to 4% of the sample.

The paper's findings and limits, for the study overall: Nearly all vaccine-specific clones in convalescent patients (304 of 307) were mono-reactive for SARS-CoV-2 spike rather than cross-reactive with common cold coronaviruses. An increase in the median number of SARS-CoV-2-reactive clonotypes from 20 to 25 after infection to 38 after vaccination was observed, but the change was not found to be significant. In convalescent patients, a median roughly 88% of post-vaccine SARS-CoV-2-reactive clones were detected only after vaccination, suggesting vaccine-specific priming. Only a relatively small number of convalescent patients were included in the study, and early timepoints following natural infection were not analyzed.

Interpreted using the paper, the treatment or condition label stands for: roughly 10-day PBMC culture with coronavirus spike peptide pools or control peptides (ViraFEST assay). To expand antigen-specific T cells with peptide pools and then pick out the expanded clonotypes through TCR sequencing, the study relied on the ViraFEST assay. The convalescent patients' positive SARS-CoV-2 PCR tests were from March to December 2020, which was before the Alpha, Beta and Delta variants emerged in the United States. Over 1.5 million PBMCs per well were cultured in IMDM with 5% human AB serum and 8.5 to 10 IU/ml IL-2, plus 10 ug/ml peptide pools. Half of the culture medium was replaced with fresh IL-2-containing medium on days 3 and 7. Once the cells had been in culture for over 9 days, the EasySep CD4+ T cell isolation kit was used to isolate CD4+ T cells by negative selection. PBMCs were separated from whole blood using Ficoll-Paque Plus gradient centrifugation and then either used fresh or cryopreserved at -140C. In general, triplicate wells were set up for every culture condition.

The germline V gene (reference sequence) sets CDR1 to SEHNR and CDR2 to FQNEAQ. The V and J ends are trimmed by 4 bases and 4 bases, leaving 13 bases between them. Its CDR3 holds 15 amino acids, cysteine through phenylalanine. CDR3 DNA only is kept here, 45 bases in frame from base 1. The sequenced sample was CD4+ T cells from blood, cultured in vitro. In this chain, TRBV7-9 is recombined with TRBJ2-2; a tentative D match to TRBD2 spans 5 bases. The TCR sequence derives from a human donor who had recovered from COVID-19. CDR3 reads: CASSSRSRGTGELFF. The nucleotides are TGTGCCAGCAGCTCCCGGTCCCGGGGCACCGGGGAGCTGTTTTTT.